What follows describes a single TCR beta chain. Its target is unknown. This sample is drawn from a study of T cells in Graves' hyperthyroidism and ophthalmopathy. From RNA transcripts, TCR beta CDR3 regions were amplified. HTBI primers drove first-round RT-PCR of the TCR CDR3. TCRdb used MiXCR to reprocess the multiplex PCR reads, holding one entry per CDR3 protein. The sample contains about 740,000 distinct CDR3 sequences, 14% of which appear only once. With 4 bases removed from V and 5 bases from J, the gap between germline ends came to 17 bases. The CDR3 has 16 residues. Germline V gives CDR1 MRHNA, CDR2 SNTAGT. Absence of ophthalmopathy progression within 18 months defined stable Graves' hyperthyroidism. Patients having uncontrolled infection, another autoimmune disease, pregnancy or lactation were not included. Study observations and caveats: The majority of expanded thyroid clonotypes above 0.001 also appeared in blood.

Source material: blood. This sequence originates from a woman under 30 with Graves' hyperthyroidism. The rearrangement links TRBV6-4 to TRBJ2-2, with TRBD1 as a possible D gene (6 bases). This chain's CDR3 is CASSVDLTGPTGELFF. In nucleotides, the CDR3 is TGTGCCAGCAGTGTCGATTTGACAGGTCCTACCGGGGAGCTGTTTTTT.